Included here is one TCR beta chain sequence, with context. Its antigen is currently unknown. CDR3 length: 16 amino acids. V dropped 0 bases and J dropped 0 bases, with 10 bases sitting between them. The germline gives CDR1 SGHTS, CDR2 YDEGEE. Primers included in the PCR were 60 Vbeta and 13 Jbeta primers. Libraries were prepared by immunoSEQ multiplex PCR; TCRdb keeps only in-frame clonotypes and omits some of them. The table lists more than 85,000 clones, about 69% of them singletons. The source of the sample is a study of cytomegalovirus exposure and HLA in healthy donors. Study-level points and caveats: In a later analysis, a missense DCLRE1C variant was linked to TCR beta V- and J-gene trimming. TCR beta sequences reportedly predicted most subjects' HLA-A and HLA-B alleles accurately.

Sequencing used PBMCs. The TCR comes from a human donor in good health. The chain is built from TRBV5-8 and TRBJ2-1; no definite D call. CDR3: CASSLESSFSYNEQFF. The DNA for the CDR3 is TGTGCCAGCAGCTTGGAAAGTAGTTTCTCCTACAATGAGCAGTTCTTC.